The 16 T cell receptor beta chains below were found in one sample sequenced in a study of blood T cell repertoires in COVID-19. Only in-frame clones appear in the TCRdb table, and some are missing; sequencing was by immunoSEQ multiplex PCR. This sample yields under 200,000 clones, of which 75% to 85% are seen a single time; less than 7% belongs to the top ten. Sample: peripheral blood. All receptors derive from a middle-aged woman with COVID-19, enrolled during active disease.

CDR3 sequence reads: CASSQDTGATEAFF. The CDR3 DNA sequence: TGTGCCAGCAGCCAGGACACAGGGGCCACTGAAGCTTTCTTT. The chain combines TRBV3-1 (or the pseudogene TRBV3-2) with TRBJ1-1, with 7 nucleotides matching TRBD1. V shed 3 bases and J 4 bases; nucleotides not matched to a gene: 5. The CDR3 runs to 14 residues. CDR1 and CDR2 (germline): LGHDT, YNNKEL (reference sequence).

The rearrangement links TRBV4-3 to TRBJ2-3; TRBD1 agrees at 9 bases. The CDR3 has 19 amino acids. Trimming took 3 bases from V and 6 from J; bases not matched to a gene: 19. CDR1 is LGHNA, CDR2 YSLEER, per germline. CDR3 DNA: TGCGCCAGCAGCCATGTTCTTTTACGTCCGGGACAGGGAACCGATACGCAGTATTTT. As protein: CASSHVLLRPGQGTDTQYF.

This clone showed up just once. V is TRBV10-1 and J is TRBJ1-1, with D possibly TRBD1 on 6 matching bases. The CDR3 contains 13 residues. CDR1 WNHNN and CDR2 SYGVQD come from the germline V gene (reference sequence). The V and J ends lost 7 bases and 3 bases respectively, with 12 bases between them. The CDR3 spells CASMKQGYTEAFF. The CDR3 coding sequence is TGCGCCAGCATGAAACAGGGATACACTGAAGCTTTCTTT.

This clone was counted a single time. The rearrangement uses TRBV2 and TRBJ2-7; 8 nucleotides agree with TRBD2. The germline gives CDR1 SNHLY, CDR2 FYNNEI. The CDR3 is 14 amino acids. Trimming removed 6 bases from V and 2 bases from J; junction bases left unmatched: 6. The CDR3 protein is CASRGLGMAYEQYF. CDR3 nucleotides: TGTGCCAGCAGGGGACTAGGTATGGCCTACGAGCAGTACTTC. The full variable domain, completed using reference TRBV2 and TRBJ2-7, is EPEVTQTPSHQVTQMGQEVILRCVPISNHLYFYWYRQILGQKVEFLVSFYNNEISEKSEIFDDQFSVERPDGSNFTLKIRSTKLEDSAMYFCASRGLGMAYEQYFGPGTRLTVT.

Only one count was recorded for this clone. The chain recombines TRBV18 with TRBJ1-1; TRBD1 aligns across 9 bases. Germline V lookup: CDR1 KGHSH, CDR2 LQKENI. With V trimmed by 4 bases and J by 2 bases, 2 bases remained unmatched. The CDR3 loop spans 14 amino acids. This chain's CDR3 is CASSQGQGNTEAFF. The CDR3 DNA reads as TGTGCCAGCTCACAGGGACAGGGTAACACTGAAGCTTTCTTT.

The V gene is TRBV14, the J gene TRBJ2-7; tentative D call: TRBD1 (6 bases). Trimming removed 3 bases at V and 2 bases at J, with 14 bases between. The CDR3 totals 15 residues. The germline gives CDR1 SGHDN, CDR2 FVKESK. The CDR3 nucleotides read TGTGCCAGCAGCCACTTCAGGGGAGTAGCCTACGAGCAGTACTTC. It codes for CASSHFRGVAYEQYF.

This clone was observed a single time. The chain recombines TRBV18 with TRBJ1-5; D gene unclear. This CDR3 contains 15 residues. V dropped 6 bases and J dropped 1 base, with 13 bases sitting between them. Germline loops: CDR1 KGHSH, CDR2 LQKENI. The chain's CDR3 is CASSLGWASNQPQHF. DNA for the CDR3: TGTGCCAGCTCCCTTGGTTGGGCCAGCAATCAGCCCCAGCATTTT. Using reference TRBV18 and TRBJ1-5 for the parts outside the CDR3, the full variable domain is NAGVMQNPRHLVRRRGQEARLRCSPMKGHSHVYWYRQLPEEGLKFMVYLQKENIIDESGMPKERFSAEFPKEGPSILRIQQVVRGDSAAYFCASSLGWASNQPQHFGDGTRLSIL.

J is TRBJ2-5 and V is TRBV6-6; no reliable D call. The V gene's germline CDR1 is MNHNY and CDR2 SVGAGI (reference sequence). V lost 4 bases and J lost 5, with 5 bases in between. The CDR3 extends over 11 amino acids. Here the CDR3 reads CASSLEETQYF. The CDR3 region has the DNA TGTGCCAGCAGTTTAGAGGAGACCCAGTACTTC.

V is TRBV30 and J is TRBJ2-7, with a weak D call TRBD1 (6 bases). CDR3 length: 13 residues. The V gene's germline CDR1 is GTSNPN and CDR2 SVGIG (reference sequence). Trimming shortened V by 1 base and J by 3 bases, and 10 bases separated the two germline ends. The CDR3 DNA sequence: TGTGCCTGGAGTGCGGGACAATACTACGAGCAGTACTTC. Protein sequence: CAWSAGQYYEQYF.

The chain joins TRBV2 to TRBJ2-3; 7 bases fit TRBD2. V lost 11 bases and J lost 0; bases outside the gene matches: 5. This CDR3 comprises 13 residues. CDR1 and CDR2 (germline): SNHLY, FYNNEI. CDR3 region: CAGTSESTDTQYF. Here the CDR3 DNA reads TGTGCCGGTACTAGCGAGAGCACAGATACGCAGTATTTT.

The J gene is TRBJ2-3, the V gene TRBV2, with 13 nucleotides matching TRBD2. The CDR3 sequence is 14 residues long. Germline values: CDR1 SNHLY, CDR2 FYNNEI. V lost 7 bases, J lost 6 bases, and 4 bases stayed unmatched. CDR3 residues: CASKGTSGIDTQYF. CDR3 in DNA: TGTGCCAGCAAAGGGACTAGCGGGATTGATACGCAGTATTTT.

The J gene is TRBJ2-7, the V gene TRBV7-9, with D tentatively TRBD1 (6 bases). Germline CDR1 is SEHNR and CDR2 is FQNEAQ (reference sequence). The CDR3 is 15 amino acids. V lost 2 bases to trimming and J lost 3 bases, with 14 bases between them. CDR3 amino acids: CASSLYPGARYEQYF. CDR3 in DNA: TGTGCCAGCAGCTTATACCCAGGGGCGCGCTACGAGCAGTACTTC.

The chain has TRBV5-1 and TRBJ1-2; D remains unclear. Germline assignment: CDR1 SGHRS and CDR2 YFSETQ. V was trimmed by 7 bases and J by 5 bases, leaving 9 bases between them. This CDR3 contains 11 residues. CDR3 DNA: TGCGCCAGCTTCGGAGGTTATGGCTACACCTTC. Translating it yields CASFGGYGYTF.

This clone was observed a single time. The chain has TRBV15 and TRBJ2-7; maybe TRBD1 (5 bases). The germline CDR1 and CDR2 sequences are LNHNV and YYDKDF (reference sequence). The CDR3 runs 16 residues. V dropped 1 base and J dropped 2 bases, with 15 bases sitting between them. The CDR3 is CATSRGQFGRAYEQYF. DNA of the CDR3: TGTGCCACCAGCAGAGGTCAATTCGGCAGGGCCTACGAGCAGTACTTC.

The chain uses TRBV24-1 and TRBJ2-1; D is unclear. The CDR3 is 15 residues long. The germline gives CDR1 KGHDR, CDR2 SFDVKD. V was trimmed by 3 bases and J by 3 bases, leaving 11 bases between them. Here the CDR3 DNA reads TGTGCCACCAGTGATGGGCCCCTTCACTACAATGAGCAGTTCTTC. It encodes CATSDGPLHYNEQFF.

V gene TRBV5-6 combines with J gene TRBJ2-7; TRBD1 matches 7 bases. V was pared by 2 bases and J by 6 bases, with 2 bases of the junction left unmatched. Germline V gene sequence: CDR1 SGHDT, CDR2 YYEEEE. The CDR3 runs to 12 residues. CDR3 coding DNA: TGTGCCAGCAGCTTTACAGGGGTCGAGCAGTACTTC. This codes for CASSFTGVEQYF.